This TCR beta chain originates from a study of T cell responses to AZD1222 COVID-19 vaccine. Germline lookup yields CDR1 MNHEY and CDR2 SVGAGI. V lost 0 bases, J lost 4 bases, and 10 bases lay in between. This CDR3 has 15 residues. Note on this clone: Antigen unknown.

General observations from the study: Baseline testing showed seropositivity in only a handful of AZD1222 recipients. Repertoire collection took place solely once the T cell response had peaked.

Sequencing used immunoSEQ multiplex PCR; TCRdb keeps in-frame clones, though not all of them. The sample lists more than 90,000 clones, 87% occurring once. The source material was peripheral blood, sampled on day 0 of AZD1222 vaccination. This TCR derives from an adult in good health. The rearrangement links TRBV6-5 to TRBJ1-3; D uncertain. In DNA form, the CDR3 reads TGTGCCAGCAGTTACTCGTGGGCTTCAGGAAACACCATATATTTT. It encodes CASSYSWASGNTIYF.